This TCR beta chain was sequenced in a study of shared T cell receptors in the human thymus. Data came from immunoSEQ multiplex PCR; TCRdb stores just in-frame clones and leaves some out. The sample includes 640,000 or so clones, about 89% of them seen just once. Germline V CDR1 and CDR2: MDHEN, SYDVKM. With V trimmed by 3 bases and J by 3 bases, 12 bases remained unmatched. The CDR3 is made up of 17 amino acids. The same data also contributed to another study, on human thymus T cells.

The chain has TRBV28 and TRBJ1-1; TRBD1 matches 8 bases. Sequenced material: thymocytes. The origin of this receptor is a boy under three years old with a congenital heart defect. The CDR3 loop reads CASSFPPHRGMDTEAFF. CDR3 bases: TGTGCCAGCAGTTTCCCCCCCCACAGGGGGATGGACACTGAAGCTTTCTTT.